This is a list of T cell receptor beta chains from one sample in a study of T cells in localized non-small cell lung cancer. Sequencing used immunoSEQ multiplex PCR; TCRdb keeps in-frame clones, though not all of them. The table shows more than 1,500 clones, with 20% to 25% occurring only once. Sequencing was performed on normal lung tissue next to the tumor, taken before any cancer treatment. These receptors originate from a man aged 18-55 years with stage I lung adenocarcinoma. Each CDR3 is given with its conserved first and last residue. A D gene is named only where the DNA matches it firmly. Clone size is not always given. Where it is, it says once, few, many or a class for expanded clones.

TGTGCCAGTAGTCGGGACAGGGGCACTGAAGCTTTCTTT CASSRDRGTEAFF TRBD1 TRBJ1-1 - TRBV19 13
TGTGCCGTTTGGGACAGGGGGAATCAGCCCCAGCATTTT CAVWDRGNQPQHF TRBD1 TRBJ1-5 few TRBV28 13
TGTGCCAGCAGTATGAACGGGCCGAAGAACACTGAAGCTTTCTTT CASSMNGPKNTEAFF - TRBJ1-1 - TRBV9 15
TGTGCCATCAGTGAGTCGAGTCCGGGACCCAGCACAGATACGCAGTATTTT CAISESSPGPSTDTQYF - TRBJ2-3 - TRBV10-3 17
TGTGCCTGGAGTGTACTCGAAAAGGGTTACGAGCAGTACTTC CAWSVLEKGYEQYF - TRBJ2-7 few TRBV30 14
TGTGCCAGTAGTTTCCGGGACAGGGTTAAGGCTGAAGCTTTCTTT CASSFRDRVKAEAFF TRBD1 TRBJ1-1 - TRBV19 15
TGTGCCAGCAGCGTAGCTGTCCAGGGAGGCACTGAAGCTTTCTTT CASSVAVQGGTEAFF - TRBJ1-1 - TRBV9 15
TGTGCCAGCAATACACGGCAGGGTGCCTCTGGAAACACCATATATTTT CASNTRQGASGNTIYF - TRBJ1-3 - TRBV2 16
TGCGCCAGCAGCTCAGGGACAGGGGATTTAGCGCAGTTCTTC CASSSGTGDLAQFF TRBD1 TRBJ2-1 - TRBV5-1 14
TGTGCCAGCTCATCGGGACAGGGCAGCGAAAATGAAAAACTGTTTTTT CASSSGQGSENEKLFF TRBD1 TRBJ1-4 - TRBV18 16
TGTGCCAGCAGGCGGGGGGTCAACACTGAAGCTTTCTTT CASRRGVNTEAFF - TRBJ1-1 - TRBV6-8 13
TGTGCCAGCAGCCAAGATTCCAAGAACTATGGCTACACCTTC CASSQDSKNYGYTF - TRBJ1-2 once TRBV14 14